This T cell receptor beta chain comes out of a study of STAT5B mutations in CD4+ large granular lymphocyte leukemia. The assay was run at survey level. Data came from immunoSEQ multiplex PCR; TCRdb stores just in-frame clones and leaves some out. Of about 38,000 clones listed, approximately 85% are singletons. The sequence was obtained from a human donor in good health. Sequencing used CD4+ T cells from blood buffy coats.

CDR3 coding DNA: TGTGCCAGCAGTTACCGACTAGCGGGAGGCACAGATACGCAGTATTTT. Translated, it gives CASSYRLAGGTDTQYF. The chain couples TRBV27 to TRBJ2-3; 12 bases line up with TRBD2. This CDR3 has 16 amino acids. Germline CDR1 MNHEY, CDR2 SMNVEV (reference sequence). Germline trimming cut 4 bases from V and 1 base from J; bases unmatched to any gene: 3.